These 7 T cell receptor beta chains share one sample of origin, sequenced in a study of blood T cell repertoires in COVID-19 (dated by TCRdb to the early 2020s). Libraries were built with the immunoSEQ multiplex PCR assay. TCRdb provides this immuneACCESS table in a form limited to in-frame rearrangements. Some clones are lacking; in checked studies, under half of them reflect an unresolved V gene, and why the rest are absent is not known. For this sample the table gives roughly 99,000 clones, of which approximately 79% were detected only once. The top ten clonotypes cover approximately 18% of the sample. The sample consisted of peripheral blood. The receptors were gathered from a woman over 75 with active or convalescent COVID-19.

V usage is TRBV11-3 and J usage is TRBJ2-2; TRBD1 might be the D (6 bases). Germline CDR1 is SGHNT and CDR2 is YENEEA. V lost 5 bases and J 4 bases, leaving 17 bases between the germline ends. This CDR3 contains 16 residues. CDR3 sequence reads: CASSLLLGASTGELFF. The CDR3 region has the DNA TGTGCCAGCAGCCTACTTTTGGGGGCGTCCACCGGGGAGCTGTTTTTT.

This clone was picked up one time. Written as DNA, the CDR3 is TGCGCCAGCAGGGGTGGTGGGGGCCATGGCTACACCTTC. It yields the protein CASRGGGGHGYTF. The chain is built from TRBV23-1 and TRBJ1-2; D possibly corresponds to TRBD1 (6 bases). TRBV23-1 is marked as an open reading frame, function uncertain. The CDR3 contains 13 residues. V was trimmed by 6 bases and J by 6 bases, leaving 14 bases between them.

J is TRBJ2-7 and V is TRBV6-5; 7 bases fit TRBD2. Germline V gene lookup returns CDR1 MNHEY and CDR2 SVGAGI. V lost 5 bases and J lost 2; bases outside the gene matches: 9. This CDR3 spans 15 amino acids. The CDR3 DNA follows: TGTGCCAGCAGTCCACGGGGGGTAGCACCCTACGAGCAGTACTTC. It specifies CASSPRGVAPYEQYF.

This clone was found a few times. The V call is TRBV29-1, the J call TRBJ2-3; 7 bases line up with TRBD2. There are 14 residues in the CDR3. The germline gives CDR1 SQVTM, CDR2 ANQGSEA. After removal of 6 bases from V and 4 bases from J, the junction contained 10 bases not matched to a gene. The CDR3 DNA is TGCAGCGTGCGGACTAGTTCGTCGGCAGATACGCAGTATTTT. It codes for CSVRTSSSADTQYF.

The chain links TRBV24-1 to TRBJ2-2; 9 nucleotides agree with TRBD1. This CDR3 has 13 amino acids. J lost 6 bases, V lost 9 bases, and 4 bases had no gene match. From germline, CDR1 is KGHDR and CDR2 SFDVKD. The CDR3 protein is CATGTGKAGELFF. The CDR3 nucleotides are TGTGCCACCGGGACAGGGAAGGCCGGGGAGCTGTTTTTT.

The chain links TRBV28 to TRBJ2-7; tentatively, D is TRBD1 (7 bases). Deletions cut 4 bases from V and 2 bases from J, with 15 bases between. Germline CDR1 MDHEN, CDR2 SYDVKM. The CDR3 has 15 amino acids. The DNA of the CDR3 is TGTGCCAGCAGTTCACAGGGGAGGACGCCCTACGAGCAGTACTTC. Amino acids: CASSSQGRTPYEQYF.

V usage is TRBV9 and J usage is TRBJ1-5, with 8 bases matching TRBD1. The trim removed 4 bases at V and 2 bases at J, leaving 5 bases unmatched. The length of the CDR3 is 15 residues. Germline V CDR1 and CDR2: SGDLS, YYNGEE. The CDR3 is CASSQGASGNQPQHF. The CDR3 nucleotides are TGTGCCAGCAGCCAGGGGGCTAGTGGCAATCAGCCCCAGCATTTT.